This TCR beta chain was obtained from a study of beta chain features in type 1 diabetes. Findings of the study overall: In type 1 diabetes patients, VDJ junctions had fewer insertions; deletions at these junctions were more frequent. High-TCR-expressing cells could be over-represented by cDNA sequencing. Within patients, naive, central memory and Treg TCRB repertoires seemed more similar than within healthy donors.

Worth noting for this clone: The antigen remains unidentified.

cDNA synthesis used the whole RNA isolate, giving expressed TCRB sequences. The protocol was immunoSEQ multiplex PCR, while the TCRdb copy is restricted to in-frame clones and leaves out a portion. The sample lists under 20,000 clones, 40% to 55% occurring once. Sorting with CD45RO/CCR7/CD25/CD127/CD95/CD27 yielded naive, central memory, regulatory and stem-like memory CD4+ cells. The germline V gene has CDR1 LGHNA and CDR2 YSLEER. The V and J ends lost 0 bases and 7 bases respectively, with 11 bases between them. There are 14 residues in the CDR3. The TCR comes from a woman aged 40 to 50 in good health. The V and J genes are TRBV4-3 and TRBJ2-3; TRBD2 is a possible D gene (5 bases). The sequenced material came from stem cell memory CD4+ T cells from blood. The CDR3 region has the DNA TGCGCCAGCAGCCAAGAAAGGAGCGGCAATACGCAGTATTTT. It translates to CASSQERSGNTQYF.